These 24 T cell receptor beta chains were all obtained from the same sample, sequenced in a study of T cells after yellow fever vaccination. Each CDR3 protein is one row after TCRdb ran MiXCR on the 5' RACE reads. The sample lists 310,000 or so distinct CDR3 sequences, around 4% occurring once. The sample consisted of PBMCs, taken on the day of the yellow fever booster vaccination. The receptors come from a man aged 18-30 years who received the YFV17D yellow fever vaccine.

This clonotype was detected many times. CDR3 in amino acids: CASSHEGTGDYNEQFF. Here the CDR3 DNA reads TGCGCCAGCAGCCACGAAGGGACAGGGGACTACAATGAGCAGTTCTTC. The chain is built from TRBV4-1 and TRBJ2-1; 10 nucleotides match TRBD1. After removal of 3 bases from V and 3 bases from J, the junction contained 5 bases not matched to a gene. The CDR3 contains 16 residues. Germline CDR1 reads MGHRA; CDR2 reads YSYEKL.

This clonotype was seen ten or more times. The J gene is TRBJ2-2, the V gene TRBV5-1; D is uncertain. CDR1 SGHRS and CDR2 YFSETQ come from the germline V gene. Trimming shortened V by 2 bases and J by 0 bases, and 11 bases separated the two germline ends. CDR3 length: 16 amino acids. The CDR3 DNA is TGCGCCAGCAGCTTTGACATCCAGGCGAACACCGGGGAGCTGTTTTTT. Translating gives CASSFDIQANTGELFF. The complete variable domain, with remaining parts taken from reference TRBV5-1 and TRBJ2-2, reads KAGVTQTPRYLIKTRGQQVTLSCSPISGHRSVSWYQQTPGQGLQFLFEYFSETQRNKGNFPGRFSGRQFSNSRSEMNVSTLELGDSALYLCASSFDIQANTGELFFGEGSRLTVL.

This clonotype was counted only a few times. This sequence joins TRBV20-1 and TRBJ1-3, with D uncertain. The V end lost 0 bases, the J end lost 4 bases, and 13 bases lay between the germline ends. This CDR3 is 15 amino acids long. The germline CDR1 and CDR2 sequences are DFQATT and SNEGSKA (reference sequence). The CDR3 DNA follows: TGCAGTGCTAGAGATCCATGGGGAGGCGGAAACACCATATATTTT. Protein product: CSARDPWGGGNTIYF.

The V call is TRBV4-1, the J call TRBJ2-3; D gene ambiguous. CDR3 size: 14 residues. CDR1 and CDR2 (germline): MGHRA, YSYEKL. V shed 0 bases and J shed 3 bases, with 7 bases lying between them. The CDR3 DNA is TGCGCCAGCAGCCAAGACCGACTTACAGATACGCAGTATTTT. It is translated as CASSQDRLTDTQYF.

This clonotype was seen many times. This rearrangement joins TRBV12-3 or TRBV12-4 to TRBJ1-5; 7 nucleotides line up with TRBD1. This CDR3 region has 14 residues. V was clipped by 1 base and J by 6 bases; unmatched bases: 3. Written as DNA, the CDR3 is TGTGCCAGCAGTTTAGGACAGGGCAGTCAGCCCCAGCATTTT. Translated: CASSLGQGSQPQHF.

This clonotype was observed many times. The gene calls are TRBV6-4 and TRBJ2-1; 12 bases fit TRBD2. The CDR3 has 14 residues. After removal of 6 bases from V and 9 bases from J, the junction contained 6 bases not matched to a gene. Germline CDR1 and CDR2: MRHNA and SNTAGT. This chain's CDR3 is CASSASGGEGEQFF. The CDR3 region has the DNA TGTGCCAGCAGCGCTAGCGGGGGGGAGGGTGAGCAGTTCTTC.

This clonotype was counted between two and nine times. The J gene is TRBJ1-1, the V gene TRBV5-4; D gene unclear. V lost 2 bases and J lost 6, with 20 bases in between. The CDR3 loop spans 16 amino acids. Germline CDR1 and CDR2: SGHNT and YYREEE (reference sequence). Here the CDR3 reads CASSFATRRGGAEAFF. In nucleotides, the CDR3 is TGTGCCAGCAGCTTTGCTACACGCCGGGGTGGCGCTGAAGCTTTCTTT.

At least ten counts were recorded for this clonotype. This rearrangement joins TRBV4-1 to TRBJ1-5; D not certain. Germline lookup yields CDR1 MGHRA and CDR2 YSYEKL. V was cut by 0 bases and J by 3 bases, with 12 bases left in between. The CDR3 runs 16 residues. The CDR3 protein is CASSQDHGNLNQPQHF. In DNA, the CDR3 is TGCGCCAGCAGCCAAGATCACGGGAACCTCAATCAGCCCCAGCATTTT.

This clonotype came up many times. CDR3 sequence: CASSYSPVRGAYNEQFF. As DNA, the CDR3 is TGTGCCAGCAGTTACTCCCCTGTGCGGGGGGCGTACAATGAGCAGTTCTTC. The chain links TRBV6-5 to TRBJ2-1; 8 bases match TRBD2. J was trimmed by 4 bases and V by 0 bases; bases with no gene match: 8. The germline CDR1 and CDR2 sequences are MNHEY and SVGAGI. The CDR3 contains 17 residues.

This clonotype appeared many times. This chain connects TRBV10-3 to TRBJ2-7; D is unclear. The CDR3 runs 13 residues. Trimming stripped 8 bases from V and 0 bases from J, with 11 bases between. The germline V gene encodes CDR1 ENHRY and CDR2 SYGVKD. The CDR3 protein is CAIRVQDSYEQYF. In DNA form, the CDR3 reads TGTGCCATCCGGGTGCAGGACTCCTACGAGCAGTACTTC.

This clonotype was observed at least ten times. V gene TRBV12-3 or TRBV12-4 combines with J gene TRBJ1-6; weak D call: TRBD1 (6 bases). V was shortened by 1 base and J by 11 bases, with 18 bases between the two germline ends. CDR3 length: 16 amino acids. The chain's CDR3 is CASSLGAGQLGTPLHF. The CDR3 coding sequence is TGTGCCAGCAGTTTAGGCGCTGGACAGCTTGGGACACCCCTCCACTTT.

This clonotype was counted at least ten times. V and J are TRBV7-2 and TRBJ1-5, with D hard to call. The V gene lost 1 base and the J gene lost 9 bases, with 13 bases spanning the gap. Germline V gene data show CDR1 as SGHTA and CDR2 as FQGNSA. This CDR3 is 14 amino acids long. Written as DNA, the CDR3 is TGTGCCAGCAGCTTAGACCAAGCCACGGGGCCCCAGCATTTT. It specifies CASSLDQATGPQHF.

The V call is TRBV25-1, the J call TRBJ1-4; D is ambiguous. The CDR3 length is 16 residues. Per germline, CDR1 MGHDK and CDR2 SYGVNS. The V and J ends lost 0 bases and 7 bases respectively, with 15 bases between them. DNA for the CDR3: TGTGCCAGCAGTGAATATTCGTACTTAGAAGGTGAAAAACTGTTTTTT. It translates to CASSEYSYLEGEKLFF.

At least ten counts were recorded for this clonotype. The gene calls are TRBV25-1 and TRBJ2-5; 9 nucleotides match TRBD2. This CDR3 has 14 residues. In germline, CDR1 is MGHDK, CDR2 SYGVNS. The ends lost 4 bases at V and 5 bases at J; junction bases unmatched: 5. Here the CDR3 reads CASSGGLAWETQYF. CDR3 coding DNA: TGTGCCAGCAGTGGCGGACTAGCGTGGGAGACCCAGTACTTC.

This clonotype was picked up many times. The rearrangement uses TRBV5-1 and TRBJ2-4; D might be TRBD1 or TRBD2, each matching 5 bases. V shed 5 bases and J shed 7 bases, with 19 bases lying between them. Germline V CDR1 and CDR2: SGHRS, YFSETQ. This CDR3 is 15 amino acids long. The CDR3 DNA sequence: TGCGCCAGCAGTATCGGGACGGTGGGGGTTAACATTCAGTACTTC. Translating it yields CASSIGTVGVNIQYF.

This chain's CDR3 is CASSSNLRVKNHTEAFF. Here the CDR3 DNA reads TGCGCCAGCAGCTCCAATCTCCGGGTCAAAAATCACACTGAAGCTTTCTTT. The chain joins TRBV5-1 to TRBJ1-1; D gene ambiguous. The V and J ends lost 3 bases and 3 bases respectively, with 21 bases between them. Per the germline V gene, CDR1 is SGHRS and CDR2 is YFSETQ. This CDR3 comprises 17 residues.

The chain has TRBV5-5 and TRBJ1-2; possibly TRBD1 for D (5 bases). The V gene's germline CDR1 is SGHKS and CDR2 YYEKEE (reference sequence). The CDR3 runs 12 residues. With 3 bases removed from V and 4 bases from J, the gap between germline ends came to 7 bases. Here the CDR3 DNA reads TGTGCCAGCAGCTGGGGGAGCTATGGCTACACCTTC. Its translation is CASSWGSYGYTF. The variable domain in full, with the rest retrieved from reference TRBV5-5 and TRBJ1-2, is DAGVTQSPTHLIKTRGQQVTLRCSPISGHKSVSWYQQVLGQGPQFIFQYYEKEERGRGNFPDRFSARQFPNYSSELNVNALLLGDSALYLCASSWGSYGYTFGSGTRLTVV.

This clonotype was seen many times. The rearrangement joins TRBV6-6 to TRBJ2-3; 8 nucleotides line up with TRBD1. Germline CDR1 MNHNY, CDR2 SVGAGI (reference sequence). The CDR3 runs to 15 residues. V was pared by 5 bases and J by 2 bases, with 6 bases of the junction left unmatched. The chain's CDR3 is CASSPGQGATDTQYF. CDR3 sequence (DNA): TGTGCCAGCAGTCCTGGACAGGGTGCCACAGATACGCAGTATTTT.

The chain uses TRBV7-9 and TRBJ2-2; 12 positions match TRBD2. The germline CDR1 and CDR2 sequences are SEHNR and FQNEAQ (reference sequence). With 10 bases clipped from V and 5 bases from J, the junction kept 11 bases outside the gene matches. CDR3 size: 16 residues. Here the CDR3 DNA reads TGTGCCATCGGACTAGCGGGGATCTCAGGGACCGGGGAGCTGTTTTTT. Translating gives CAIGLAGISGTGELFF. The full variable domain, rest sourced from reference TRBV7-9 and TRBJ2-2, is DTGVSQNPRHKITKRGQNVTFRCDPISEHNRLYWYRQTLGQGPEFLTYFQNEAQLEKSRLLSDRFSAERPKGSFSTLEIQRTEQGDSAMYLCAIGLAGISGTGELFFGEGSRLTVL.

This clonotype was seen ten or more times. The chain employs TRBV4-1 and TRBJ1-6; no firm D call. Germline lookup yields CDR1 MGHRA and CDR2 YSYEKL. This CDR3 is 12 amino acids long. Trimming cost V 5 bases and J 9 bases, with 8 bases left between them. The CDR3 bases are TGCGCCAGCAGCACTGTGGCTTCACCCCTCCACTTT. It yields the protein CASSTVASPLHF.

This clonotype was picked up many times. V is TRBV4-1 and J is TRBJ2-5; D is perhaps TRBD1 or TRBD2 (7 bases each). This CDR3 contains 16 residues. Trimming stripped 3 bases from V and 4 bases from J, with 18 bases between. Looked up from germline, CDR1 is MGHRA and CDR2 is YSYEKL. The DNA for the CDR3 is TGCGCCAGCAGCCATGCCTTGCAGGGGGGGGGAGAGACCCAGTACTTC. Translated: CASSHALQGGGETQYF.

In its sample, this clonotype was seen a few times. The V gene is TRBV19, the J gene TRBJ2-5; D uncertain. The germline CDR1 and CDR2 sequences are LNHDA and SQIVND (reference sequence). The CDR3 contains 14 residues. V was cut by 3 bases and J by 5 bases, with 13 bases left in between. The CDR3 loop reads CASSILPVGETQYF. CDR3 sequence (DNA): TGTGCCAGTAGTATCCTCCCTGTGGGGGAGACCCAGTACTTC.

This clonotype was recorded many times. The rearrangement links TRBV7-9 to TRBJ2-1, with TRBD1 identical over 12 bases. The CDR3 totals 15 residues. Germline V gene lookup returns CDR1 SEHNR and CDR2 FQNEAQ (reference sequence). The J segment lost 12 bases and the V segment lost 4 bases, leaving 10 bases of the junction unmatched. The CDR3 reads CASSSEGQGAGGQFF. The CDR3 DNA reads TGTGCCAGCAGCTCAGAGGGACAGGGGGCCGGGGGGCAGTTCTTC. Based on the CDR3 plus reference TRBV7-9 and TRBJ2-1, the full variable domain is DTGVSQNPRHKITKRGQNVTFRCDPISEHNRLYWYRQTLGQGPEFLTYFQNEAQLEKSRLLSDRFSAERPKGSFSTLEIQRTEQGDSAMYLCASSSEGQGAGGQFFGPGTRLTVL.

In this sample, this clonotype turned up many times. The chain recombines TRBV7-2 with TRBJ2-3; TRBD1 agrees at 7 bases. After removal of 3 bases from V and 13 bases from J, the junction contained 4 bases not matched to a gene. This CDR3 spans 11 amino acids. Looked up from germline, CDR1 is SGHTA and CDR2 is FQGNSA. The CDR3 reads CASSLGTAKYF. CDR3 nucleotide sequence: TGTGCCAGCAGCTTGGGGACAGCCAAGTATTTT. Full variable domain (missing parts from reference TRBV7-2 and TRBJ2-3): GAGVSQSPSNKVTEKGKDVELRCDPISGHTALYWYRQSLGQGLEFLIYFQGNSAPDKSGLPSDRFSAERTGGSVSTLTIQRTQQEDSAVYLCASSLGTAKYFGPGTRLTVL.